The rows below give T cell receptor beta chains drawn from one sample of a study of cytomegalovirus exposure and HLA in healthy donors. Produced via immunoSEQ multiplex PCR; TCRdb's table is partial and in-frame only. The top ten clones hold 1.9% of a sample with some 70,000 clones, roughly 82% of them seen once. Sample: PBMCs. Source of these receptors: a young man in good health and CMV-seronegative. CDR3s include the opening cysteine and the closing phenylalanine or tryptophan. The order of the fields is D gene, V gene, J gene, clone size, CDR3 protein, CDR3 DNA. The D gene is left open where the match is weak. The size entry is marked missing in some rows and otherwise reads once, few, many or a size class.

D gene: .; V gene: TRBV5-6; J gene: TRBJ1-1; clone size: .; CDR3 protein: CASSLWSGGTEAFF; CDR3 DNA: TGTGCCAGCAGCTTGTGGTCCGGGGGCACTGAAGCTTTCTTT
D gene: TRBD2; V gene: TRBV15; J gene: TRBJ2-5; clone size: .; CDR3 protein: CATSRVGTSGQETQYF; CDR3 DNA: TGTGCCACCAGCAGAGTCGGGACTAGCGGTCAAGAGACCCAGTACTTC
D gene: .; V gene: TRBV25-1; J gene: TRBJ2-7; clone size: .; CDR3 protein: CASSRTGTYEQYF; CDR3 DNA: TGTGCCAGCAGTCGAACAGGTACCTACGAGCAGTACTTC
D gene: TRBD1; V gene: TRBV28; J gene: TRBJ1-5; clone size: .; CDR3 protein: CASSNGQGYFRGGNQPQHF; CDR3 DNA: TGTGCCAGCAGCAACGGACAGGGATACTTCCGGGGGGGCAATCAGCCCCAGCATTTT
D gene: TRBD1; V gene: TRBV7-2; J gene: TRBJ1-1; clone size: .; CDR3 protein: CASSLVGQATEAFF; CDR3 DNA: TGTGCCAGCAGCTTAGTGGGACAGGCCACTGAAGCTTTCTTT
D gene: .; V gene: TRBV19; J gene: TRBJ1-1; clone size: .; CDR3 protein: CASSAPGVNTEAFF; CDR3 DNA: TGTGCCAGTAGTGCCCCGGGGGTGAACACTGAAGCTTTCTTT
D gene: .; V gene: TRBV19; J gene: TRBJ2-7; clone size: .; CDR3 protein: CASSTTGTGYEQYF; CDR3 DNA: TGTGCCAGTAGTACCACCGGGACTGGCTACGAGCAGTACTTC
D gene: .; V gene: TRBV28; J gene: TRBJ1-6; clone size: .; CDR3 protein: CASMQTGTLYNSPLHF; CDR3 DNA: TGTGCCAGCATGCAAACCGGGACACTCTATAATTCACCCCTCCACTTT
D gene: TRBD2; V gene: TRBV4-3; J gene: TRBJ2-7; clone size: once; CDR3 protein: CASSPGLAGRVLHYEQYF; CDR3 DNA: TGCGCCAGCAGCCCCGGGCTAGCGGGACGGGTACTTCACTACGAGCAGTACTTC
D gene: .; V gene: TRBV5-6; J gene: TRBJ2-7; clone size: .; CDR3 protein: CASSGAGSTSYEQYF; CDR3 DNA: TGTGCCAGCAGCGGAGCCGGGTCTACCTCCTACGAGCAGTACTTC
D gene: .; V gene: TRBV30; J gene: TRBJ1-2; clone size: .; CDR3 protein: CAWKLNYGYTF; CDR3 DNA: TGTGCCTGGAAACTCAACTATGGCTACACCTTC
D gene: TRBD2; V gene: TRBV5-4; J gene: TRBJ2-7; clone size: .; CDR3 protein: CASSLEGGSAFHEQYF; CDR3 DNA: TGTGCCAGCAGCTTGGAGGGCGGGAGTGCTTTCCACGAGCAGTACTTC
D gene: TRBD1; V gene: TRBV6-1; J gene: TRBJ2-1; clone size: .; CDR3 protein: CASGTAYNEQFF; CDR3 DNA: TGTGCCAGCGGGACAGCATACAATGAGCAGTTCTTC
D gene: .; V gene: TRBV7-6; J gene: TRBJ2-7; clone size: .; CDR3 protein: CASSLASNSYEQYF; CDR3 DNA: TGTGCCAGCAGCTTAGCGTCTAACTCCTACGAGCAGTACTTC
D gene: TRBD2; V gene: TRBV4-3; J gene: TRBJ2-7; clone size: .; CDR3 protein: CASSQDSGTSVFGHEQYF; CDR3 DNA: TGCGCCAGCAGCCAAGATTCCGGGACTAGCGTTTTTGGCCACGAGCAGTACTTC
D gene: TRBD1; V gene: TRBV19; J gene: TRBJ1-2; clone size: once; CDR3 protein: CASSDNRGHGYTF; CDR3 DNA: TGTGCCAGTAGTGACAACAGGGGCCATGGCTACACCTTC
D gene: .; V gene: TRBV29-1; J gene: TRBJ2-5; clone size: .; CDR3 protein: CSGSVTQETQYF; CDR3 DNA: TGCAGCGGCTCCGTGACACAAGAGACCCAGTACTTC
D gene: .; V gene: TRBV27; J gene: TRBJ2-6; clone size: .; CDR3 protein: CASSLESKSSGANVLTF; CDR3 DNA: TGTGCCAGCAGTTTAGAAAGCAAGAGCTCTGGGGCCAACGTCCTGACTTTC
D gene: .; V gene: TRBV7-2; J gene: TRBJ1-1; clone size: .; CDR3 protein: CASSIPGHSRTEAFF; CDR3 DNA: TGTGCCAGCAGCATACCGGGACACAGTCGCACTGAAGCTTTCTTT
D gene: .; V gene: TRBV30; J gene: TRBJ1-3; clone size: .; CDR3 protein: CAWSLYDRPGSGNTIYF; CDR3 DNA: TGTGCCTGGAGTCTTTATGACCGGCCGGGCTCTGGAAACACCATATATTTT
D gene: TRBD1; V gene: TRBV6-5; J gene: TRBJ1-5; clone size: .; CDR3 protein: CASSRTGDSNQPQHF; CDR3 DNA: TGTGCCAGCAGCCGAACAGGGGACAGCAATCAGCCCCAGCATTTT
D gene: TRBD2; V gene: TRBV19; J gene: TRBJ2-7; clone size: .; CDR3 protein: CASSGLAGVYEQYF; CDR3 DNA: TGTGCCAGTAGTGGACTAGCGGGAGTGTACGAGCAGTACTTC
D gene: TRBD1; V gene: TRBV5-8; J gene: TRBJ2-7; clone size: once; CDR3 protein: CASSLRGGQGPSRNF; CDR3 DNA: TGTGCCAGCAGCTTGCGGGGCGGACAGGGGCCGTCCAGGAACTTC
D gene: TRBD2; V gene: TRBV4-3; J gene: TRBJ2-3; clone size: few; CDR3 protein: CASSQALGGGGADTQYF; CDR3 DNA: TGCGCCAGCAGCCAGGCGCTGGGCGGGGGAGGCGCAGATACGCAGTATTTT
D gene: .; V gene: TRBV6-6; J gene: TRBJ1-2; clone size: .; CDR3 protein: CASHPWAGSYGYTF; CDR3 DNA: TGTGCCAGCCATCCCTGGGCAGGGTCCTATGGCTACACCTTC
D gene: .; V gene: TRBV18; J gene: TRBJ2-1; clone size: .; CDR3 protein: CASSPGGASYNEQFF; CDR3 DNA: TGTGCCAGCTCACCGGGTGGAGCATCCTACAATGAGCAGTTCTTC
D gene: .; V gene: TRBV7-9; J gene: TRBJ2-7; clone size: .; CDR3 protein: CASSLAGQGSYEQYF; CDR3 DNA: TGTGCCAGCAGCTTAGCGGGCCAGGGTTCCTACGAGCAGTACTTC
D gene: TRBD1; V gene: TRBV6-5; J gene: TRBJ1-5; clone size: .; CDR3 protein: CASSLGTGRSQPQHF; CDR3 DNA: TGTGCCAGCAGCCTTGGGACAGGGAGAAGTCAGCCCCAGCATTTT
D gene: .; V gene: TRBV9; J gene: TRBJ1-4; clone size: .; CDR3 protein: CASSVDPGLNEKLFF; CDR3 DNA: TGTGCCAGCAGCGTAGACCCAGGCCTTAATGAAAAACTGTTTTTT
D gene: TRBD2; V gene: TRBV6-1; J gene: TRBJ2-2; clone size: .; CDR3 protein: CASSPAGAGAGELFF; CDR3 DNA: TGTGCCAGCAGCCCAGCGGGAGCCGGCGCCGGGGAGCTGTTTTTT
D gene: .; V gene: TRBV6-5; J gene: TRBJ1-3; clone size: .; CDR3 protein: CATRTHSPGNTIYF; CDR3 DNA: TGTGCCACAAGAACTCACAGCCCAGGAAACACCATATATTTT
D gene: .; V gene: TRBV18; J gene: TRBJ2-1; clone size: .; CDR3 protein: CASSPRKGDNEQFF; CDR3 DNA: TGTGCCAGCTCACCTAGGAAGGGGGACAATGAGCAGTTCTTC
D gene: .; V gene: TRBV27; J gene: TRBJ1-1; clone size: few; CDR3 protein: CASSDPPGGSGGDTEAFF; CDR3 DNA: TGTGCCAGCAGTGATCCCCCCGGCGGATCGGGAGGGGACACTGAAGCTTTCTTT
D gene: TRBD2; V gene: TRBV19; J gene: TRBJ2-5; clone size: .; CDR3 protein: CASSRQSGRGQETQYF; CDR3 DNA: TGTGCCAGTAGTCGTCAGAGCGGGAGGGGACAAGAGACCCAGTACTTC
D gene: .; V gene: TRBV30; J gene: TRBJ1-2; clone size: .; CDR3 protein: CAWSAARDGYTF; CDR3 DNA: TGTGCCTGGAGTGCAGCTAGAGATGGCTACACCTTC
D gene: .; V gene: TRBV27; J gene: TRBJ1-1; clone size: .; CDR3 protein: CASNQYGPGGLTEAFF; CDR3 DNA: TGTGCCAGCAACCAATATGGGCCCGGGGGGCTCACTGAAGCTTTCTTT
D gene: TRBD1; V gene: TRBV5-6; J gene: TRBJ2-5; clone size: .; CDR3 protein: CASSREQGAWETQYF; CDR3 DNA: TGTGCCAGCAGTAGAGAACAGGGGGCGTGGGAGACCCAGTACTTC
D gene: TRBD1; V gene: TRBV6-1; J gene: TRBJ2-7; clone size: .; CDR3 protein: CACRTGPYEQYF; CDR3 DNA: TGTGCCTGCCGGACAGGGCCCTACGAGCAGTACTTC
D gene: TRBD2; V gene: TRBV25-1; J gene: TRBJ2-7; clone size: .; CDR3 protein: CASSGAGEADEQYF; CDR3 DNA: TGTGCCAGCAGTGGAGCGGGAGAGGCGGACGAGCAGTACTTC
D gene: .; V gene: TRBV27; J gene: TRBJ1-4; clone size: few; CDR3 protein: CASSFGGRGSEKLFF; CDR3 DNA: TGTGCCAGCAGTTTTGGTGGCAGGGGTAGTGAAAAACTGTTTTTT
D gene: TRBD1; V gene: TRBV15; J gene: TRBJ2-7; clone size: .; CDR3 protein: CATSFSRTGGSYEQYF; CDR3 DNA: TGTGCCACCAGCTTCTCGAGGACAGGGGGGTCCTACGAGCAGTACTTC
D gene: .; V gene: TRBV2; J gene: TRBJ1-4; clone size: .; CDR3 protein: CASAGDTPLHNEKLFF; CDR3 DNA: TGTGCCAGCGCGGGGGACACACCCTTACATAATGAAAAACTGTTTTTT
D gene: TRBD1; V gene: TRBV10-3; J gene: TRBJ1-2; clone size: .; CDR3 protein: CAISADRLYGYTF; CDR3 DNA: TGTGCCATCAGTGCGGACAGGCTCTATGGCTACACCTTC
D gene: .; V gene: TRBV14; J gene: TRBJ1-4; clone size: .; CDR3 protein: CAGSQVGKTVSNEKLFF; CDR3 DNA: TGTGCCGGCAGCCAAGTGGGGAAGACAGTGAGTAATGAAAAACTGTTTTTT
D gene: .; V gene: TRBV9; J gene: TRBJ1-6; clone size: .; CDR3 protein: CASSTGQLTNSPLHF; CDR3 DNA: TGTGCCAGCAGCACAGGACAGCTAACTAATTCACCCCTCCACTTT
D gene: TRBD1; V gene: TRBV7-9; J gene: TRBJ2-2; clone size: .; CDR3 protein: CASSRQGWDTGELFF; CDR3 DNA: TGTGCCAGCAGCCGACAGGGGTGGGACACCGGGGAGCTGTTTTTT
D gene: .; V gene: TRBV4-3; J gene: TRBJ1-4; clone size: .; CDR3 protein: CASSQVPTNEKLFF; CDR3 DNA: TGCGCCAGCAGCCAAGTCCCGACTAATGAAAAACTGTTTTTT
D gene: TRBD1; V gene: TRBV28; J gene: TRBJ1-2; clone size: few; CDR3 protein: CASSLDRVYGYTF; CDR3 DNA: TGTGCCAGCAGTTTGGACAGGGTCTATGGCTACACCTTC
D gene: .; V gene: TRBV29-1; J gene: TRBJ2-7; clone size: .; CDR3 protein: CSVADYEQYF; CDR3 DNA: TGCAGCGTTGCTGATTACGAGCAGTACTTC
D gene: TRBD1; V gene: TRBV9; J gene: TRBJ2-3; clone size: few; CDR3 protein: CASSVELRWTGNSDTQYF; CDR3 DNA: TGTGCCAGCAGCGTAGAGCTTCGCTGGACAGGGAATTCAGATACGCAGTATTTT
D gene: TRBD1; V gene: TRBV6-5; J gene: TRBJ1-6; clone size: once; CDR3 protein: CASRAWDRSYSPLHF; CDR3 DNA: TGTGCCAGCAGAGCCTGGGACAGATCTTATTCACCCCTCCACTTT
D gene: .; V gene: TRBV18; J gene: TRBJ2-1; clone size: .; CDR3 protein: CASSPSRAGFEQFF; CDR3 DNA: TGTGCCAGCTCACCATCCAGAGCGGGTTTCGAGCAGTTCTTC
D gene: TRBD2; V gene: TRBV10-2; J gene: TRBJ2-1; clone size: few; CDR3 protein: CAISTRDERELYNEQFF; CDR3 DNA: TGCGCCATATCAACCCGTGATGAGCGGGAGCTCTACAATGAGCAGTTCTTC
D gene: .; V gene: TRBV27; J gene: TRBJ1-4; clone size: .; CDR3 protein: CASSFTGEKLFF; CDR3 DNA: TGTGCCAGCAGTTTCACAGGAGAAAAACTGTTTTTT
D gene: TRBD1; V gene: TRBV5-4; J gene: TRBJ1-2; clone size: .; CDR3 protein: CASSLDRGGYGYTF; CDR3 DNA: TGTGCCAGCAGCTTGGACAGGGGGGGCTATGGCTACACCTTC
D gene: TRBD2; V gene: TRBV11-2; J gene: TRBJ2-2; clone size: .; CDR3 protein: CASSLASGLRRGTGELFF; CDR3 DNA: TGTGCCAGCAGCTTAGCTAGCGGGCTCCGGCGGGGCACCGGGGAGCTGTTTTTT
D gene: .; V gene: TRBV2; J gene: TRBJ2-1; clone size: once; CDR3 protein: CASSEGFPGSYNEQFF; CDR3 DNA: TGTGCCAGCAGTGAGGGGTTTCCGGGGTCCTACAATGAGCAGTTCTTC